A selection of T cell receptor beta chains follows, all from one sample in a study of immune cell composition in non-small cell lung cancer. TCRdb's copy holds only in-frame clones and misses some; the assay was immunoSEQ multiplex PCR. The table includes around 3,500 clones, more than 65% detected once. Sequenced: non-adjacent lung tissue. The receptors were gathered from a human donor with non-small cell lung cancer. Each CDR3 is given with its conserved first and last residue. The D gene is left open where the match is weak. Clone size is stated in some rows and not others, as once, few, many or a class when expanded.

J gene | clone size | V gene | D gene | CDR3 protein | CDR3 DNA
TRBJ2-1 | . | TRBV5-1 | . | CASSLPGISYNEQFF | TGCGCCAGCAGCTTGCCCGGGATCTCCTACAATGAGCAGTTCTTC
TRBJ2-3 | . | TRBV28 | . | CASSLGGGSADTQYF | TGTGCCAGCAGCCTGGGGGGGGGCAGTGCAGATACGCAGTATTTT
TRBJ1-5 | . | TRBV5-8 | . | CASSALGGPQHF | TGTGCCAGCAGCGCGCTAGGTGGGCCCCAGCATTTT
TRBJ2-3 | once | TRBV29-1 | . | CSVARGSDTQYF | TGCAGCGTCGCCCGAGGGTCAGATACGCAGTATTTT
TRBJ2-1 | . | TRBV7-2 | . | CASSQDPQGGSNEQFF | TGTGCCAGCAGCCAAGATCCCCAGGGGGGTTCCAATGAGCAGTTCTTC
TRBJ2-1 | . | TRBV2 | . | CASSQEGGKYNEQFF | TGTGCCAGCAGTCAGGAGGGCGGGAAGTACAATGAGCAGTTCTTC
TRBJ2-1 | . | TRBV9 | . | CASSRESSYNEQFF | TGTGCCAGCAGCCGGGAAAGCTCCTACAATGAGCAGTTCTTC
TRBJ2-3 | . | TRBV27 | TRBD2 | CASSRGRETATDTQYF | TGTGCCAGCAGTCGAGGGCGGGAGACCGCCACAGATACGCAGTATTTT
TRBJ2-5 | . | TRBV7-9 | . | CASSSSRDIHGTQYF | TGTGCCAGCAGCTCGTCCCGGGACATACACGGGACCCAGTACTTC
TRBJ1-5 | few | TRBV28 | TRBD1 | CASSLDRARQPQHF | TGTGCCAGCAGTTTGGACAGGGCTCGGCAGCCCCAGCATTTT
TRBJ1-1 | . | TRBV6-6 | TRBD1 | CASSYSGTGLFPAFF | TGTGCCAGCAGTTACAGTGGGACAGGGTTATTCCCGGCTTTCTTT
TRBJ1-1 | . | TRBV30 | . | CAWTAGRGRDTEAFF | TGTGCCTGGACGGCGGGGCGCGGTAGGGACACTGAAGCTTTCTTT
TRBJ2-1 | . | TRBV4-3 | . | CASSQDISGISGNEQFF | TGCGCCAGCAGCCAAGATATAAGCGGAATAAGCGGGAATGAGCAGTTCTTC